This T cell receptor beta chain was documented in a study of T cells in Graves' hyperthyroidism and ophthalmopathy. This CDR3 contains 17 residues. Trimming cost V 4 bases and J 5 bases, with 22 bases left between them. The V gene's germline CDR1 is SGHKS and CDR2 YYEKEE (reference sequence). Authors of the study amplified TCR beta CDR3 regions from RNA transcripts. A set of HTBI primers served as the primers for a first-round RT-PCR of the TCR CDR3. In TCRdb, the multiplex PCR reads were re-called with MiXCR into one record per CDR3 protein. The table has hundreds of thousands of distinct CDR3 sequences, approximately 36% seen once; the top ten hold around 32%.

This clonotype was sampled from a woman in her 40s with Graves' hyperthyroidism. Material: blood. The genes are TRBV5-5 and TRBJ1-5; unclear D gene. Here the CDR3 DNA reads TGTGCCAGCAGCCTGAGAGATAGTGGGATCTACCATCAGCCCCAGCATTTT. As protein: CASSLRDSGIYHQPQHF.